The 10 T cell receptor beta chains listed next were all sequenced from one sample in a study of glioma-infiltrating T cells. TCR alpha and beta CDR3 regions were amplified from RNA using iRepertoire nested multiplex PCR. Using its own MiXCR run on the multiplex PCR reads, TCRdb lists one record per CDR3 protein. The repertoire has 300,000 to 450,000 distinct CDR3 sequences, roughly two fifths of them found once; the top ten carry approximately 12%. Sequencing input: glioma tissue, nonneoplastic brain tissue, or PBMCs (not recorded which). All receptors derive from a human donor with low-grade glioma or glioblastoma, undergoing nonglioma brain surgery, or in good health (not recorded which).

The CDR3 is CASSQAAGGQETQYF. The CDR3 nucleotides are TGTGCCAGCAGCCAAGCTGCTGGGGGCCAAGAGACCCAGTACTTC. This chain joins TRBV3-1 and TRBJ2-4; the D gene could be TRBD1 or TRBD2 (5 bases each). The J call may be mistaken, given a closer DNA end match to TRBJ2-5. The CDR3 runs 15 residues. CDR1 is LGHDT and CDR2 is YNNKEL in the germline V gene (reference sequence).

This chain uses TRBV7-2 with TRBJ2-7; D not resolved. Deletions cut 4 bases from V and 3 bases from J, with 10 bases between. CDR3 length equals 13 residues. Germline V gives CDR1 SGHTA, CDR2 FQGNSA. CDR3: CASSSPNSYEQYF. For the CDR3, the DNA is TGTGCCAGCAGCTCCCCGAACAGCTACGAGCAGTACTTC.

J is TRBJ1-1 and V is TRBV10-3; D gene ambiguous. From germline, CDR1 is ENHRY and CDR2 SYGVKD. V lost 6 bases to trimming and J lost 5 bases, with 28 bases between them. The CDR3 is 18 residues long. The CDR3 here is CAISPGEAVRIDITEAFF. Here the CDR3 DNA reads TGTGCCATCAGCCCCGGTGAGGCGGTTCGGATAGATATTACTGAAGCTTTCTTT.

The sample holds a few counts of this clonotype. The V and J genes are TRBV28 and TRBJ1-2; 8 bases agree with TRBD1. Germline-derived CDR1 and CDR2 are MDHEN and SYDVKM. This CDR3 is 15 amino acids long. Trimming took 8 bases from V and 8 from J; bases not matched to a gene: 16. CDR3 nucleotide sequence: TGTGCCAGCGGGTTGTCAGGGACAGGCATTGGAGGCTACACCTTC. It specifies CASGLSGTGIGGYTF.

In the case of this clonotype: A much larger clone lies a single base off, so this may be a read error. The chain couples TRBV7-2 to TRBJ2-2; no clear D gene. This CDR3 is built from 14 residues. Trimming removed 4 bases from V and 2 bases from J, with 8 bases in between. Germline CDR1 and CDR2: SGHTA and FQGNSA. CDR3 region: CASSSSLNTGELFF. The CDR3 DNA sequence: TGTGCCAGCAGCTCCAGTCTTAACACCGGGGAGCTGTTTTTT.

Notes on this clonotype: The junction departs from the called germline gene at one end, perhaps through a read error. The chain joins TRBV28 to TRBJ2-1, with 9 bases fitting TRBD2. Germline loops: CDR1 MDHEN, CDR2 SYDVKM. The CDR3 contains 14 residues. The CDR3 nucleotides are TGTGCCAGCTCGCTAGCGGGAATTAGCAATAAGCAGTTCTTC. Translated, it gives CASSLAGISNKQFF.

This chain links TRBV15 with TRBJ2-5; 10 bases fit TRBD2. Germline loops: CDR1 LNHNV, CDR2 YYDKDF (reference sequence). The V segment lost 2 bases and the J segment 5 bases; nucleotides outside the gene matches: 8. The CDR3 has 16 residues. The DNA of the CDR3 is TGTGCCACCAGCAGAACCTCAGCGGGAGGGGTGGAGACCCAGTACTTC. This codes for CATSRTSAGGVETQYF.

This chain links TRBV28 with TRBJ2-1; D not certain. CDR3 length equals 12 residues. In germline, CDR1 is MDHEN, CDR2 SYDVKM. The V end was cut by 1 base, the J end by 10 bases, with 8 bases between. The CDR3 loop is CASSLSPYEQFF. For the CDR3, the DNA is TGTGCCAGCAGTTTATCCCCCTACGAGCAGTTCTTC.

A few counts support this clonotype. This rearrangement joins TRBV28 to TRBJ2-7, with D maybe TRBD1 (6 bases). CDR3 length equals 14 residues. Trimming cost V 6 bases and J 5 bases, with 17 bases left between them. The germline V gene has CDR1 MDHEN and CDR2 SYDVKM. For the CDR3, the DNA is TGTGCCAGCAGCAGTCCCGGGACATACAACGAGCAGTACTTC. Amino acid sequence: CASSSPGTYNEQYF.

V usage is TRBV28 and J usage is TRBJ2-5; maybe TRBD2 (7 bases). The CDR3 runs to 15 residues. Trimming left V 7 bases short and J 4 bases short, with 19 bases between. The germline V gene encodes CDR1 MDHEN and CDR2 SYDVKM. The CDR3 DNA is TGTGCCAGCACCTCACTGAGGGGGGGTCGAGAGACCCAGTACTTC. Amino acids: CASTSLRGGRETQYF.